This paragraph covers one TCR beta chain sequence. Its antigen is as yet unknown. These data originate in a study of beta chain features in type 1 diabetes. What was sequenced were expressed TCRB transcripts, since all of the isolated RNA had been reverse transcribed. TCRdb's copy holds only in-frame clones and misses some; the assay was immunoSEQ multiplex PCR. This sample has over 200,000 clones, with 11% found just once. Overall study results and limits: Type 1 diabetes patients showed a moderate but significant shortening of TCRB CDR3s in all four CD4+ subsets.

The CDR3 runs 10 residues. The V gene lost 7 bases and the J gene lost 6 bases, with 8 bases spanning the gap. Germline V gives CDR1 DFQATT, CDR2 SNEGSKA (reference sequence). This sequence was found in a man younger than 40 with type 1 diabetes. The chain recombines TRBV20-1 with TRBJ2-3; D unclear. Sequenced material: naive CD4+ T cells from blood. Written as DNA, the CDR3 is TGCAGTGGTTTGAGCGATACGCAGTATTTT. Its protein product is CSGLSDTQYF.